This T cell receptor (beta chain) emerged from a study of beta chain features in type 1 diabetes. Findings and caveats of the study: Shortening of TCRB CDR3s, moderate but significant, appeared in all four CD4+ subsets of Type 1 diabetes patients.

The length of the CDR3 is 17 residues. CDR1 and CDR2 (germline): SSHAT, FNYEAQ (reference sequence). V gave up 1 base and J gave up 5 bases; unmatched junction bases: 9. This clone was recorded a few times. The antigen is not known. CD45RO/CCR7/CD25/CD127/CD95/CD27 sorting isolated CD4+ naive, central memory, regulatory and stem cell-like memory cells. Sequencing targeted expressed TCRB transcripts, as all isolated RNA had been reverse transcribed. TCRdb's table, derived via immunoSEQ multiplex PCR, lists solely in-frame clones and lacks some. The table has 250,000 to 400,000 clones, roughly 15% seen once; the top ten hold roughly 6.7%.

V usage is TRBV7-7 and J usage is TRBJ2-5; 11 bases line up with TRBD2. Sequenced: central memory CD4+ T cells from blood. This TCR came from a young man in good health. The CDR3: CASSLGLASGGMETQYF. DNA of the CDR3: TGTGCCAGCAGCTTAGGGCTGGCTAGCGGGGGGATGGAGACCCAGTACTTC.